A single sample is the source of the 4 T cell receptor beta chains below, sequenced in a study of cytomegalovirus exposure and HLA in healthy donors. The PCR ran on 60 Vbeta and 13 Jbeta primers. Measured with immunoSEQ multiplex PCR; TCRdb has only the in-frame clones, and not every one. The table records 130,000 to 150,000 clones, around three fifths of them present only once. The specimen sequenced was PBMCs. These receptors were taken from a woman aged 30 to 39 in good health and CMV-seropositive.

The chain joins TRBV4-1 to TRBJ2-7; 9 bases are a match to TRBD1. This CDR3 comprises 16 residues. The J segment lost 5 bases and the V segment lost 4 bases, leaving 12 bases of the junction unmatched. Germline V lookup: CDR1 MGHRA, CDR2 YSYEKL. In DNA form, the CDR3 reads TGCGCCAGCAGCCTATTAGAACAGGGGGCGCTCCACGAGCAGTACTTC. Its translation is CASSLLEQGALHEQYF.

This chain connects TRBV30 to TRBJ2-6; 7 nucleotides match TRBD1. Germline V gene sequence: CDR1 GTSNPN, CDR2 SVGIG (reference sequence). The CDR3 has 14 amino acids. Unmatched junction bases numbered 5, after V lost 8 bases and J lost 1 base. The CDR3 loop reads CAKTGSSGANVLTF. CDR3 sequence (DNA): TGTGCCAAGACAGGGAGTTCTGGGGCCAACGTCCTGACTTTC.

CDR3 in amino acids: CASSPVVGETQYF. As DNA, the CDR3 is TGTGCCAGCTCACCAGTAGTTGGAGAGACCCAGTACTTC. The chain joins TRBV18 to TRBJ2-5; the D is unclear. The germline V gene has CDR1 KGHSH and CDR2 LQKENI. CDR3 length: 13 residues. V was cut by 2 bases and J by 4 bases, with 8 bases left in between.

This clone was picked up a small number of times. This chain joins TRBV19 and TRBJ2-1, with a possible D match to TRBD2 (6 bases). The CDR3 extends over 14 amino acids. The ends were cut back, 5 bases at V and 0 bases at J, with 8 bases in the middle. In germline, CDR1 is LNHDA, CDR2 SQIVND (reference sequence). In DNA, the CDR3 is TGTGCCAGTAGTCGGAGGGCCTCCTACAATGAGCAGTTCTTC. Translation: CASSRRASYNEQFF.